This T cell receptor (beta chain) derives from a study of T cells in Graves' hyperthyroidism and ophthalmopathy. Study-level points and caveats: Through a model of 13 V-J features, ophthalmopathy was separated from stable hyperthyroidism.

TCR beta CDR3 regions were amplified from RNA transcripts. First-round RT-PCR targeting the TCR CDR3 was performed with the HTBI primer set. Using its own MiXCR run on the multiplex PCR reads, TCRdb lists one record per CDR3 protein. The data contain under 800,000 distinct CDR3 sequences, around 13% of them singletons. The V end was cut by 4 bases, the J end by 0 bases, with 13 bases between. CDR1 and CDR2 (germline): LNHDA, SQIVND (reference sequence). The CDR3 sequence is 15 residues long. No ophthalmopathy progression within 18 months constituted stable Graves' hyperthyroidism. Every diagnosis used clinical symptoms, serum thyroxine and TRAb, thyroid ultrasound and orbital computed tomography. Of note for this clonotype: The target antigen is unknown.

This receptor was identified in a woman between 18 and 29 years old with Graves' hyperthyroidism. Specimen: blood. V usage is TRBV19 and J usage is TRBJ2-7; TRBD1 might be the D (6 bases). CDR3 amino acids: CASSNRQDHSYEQYF. As DNA, the CDR3 is TGTGCCAGTAGTAACCGACAGGACCACTCCTACGAGCAGTACTTC.